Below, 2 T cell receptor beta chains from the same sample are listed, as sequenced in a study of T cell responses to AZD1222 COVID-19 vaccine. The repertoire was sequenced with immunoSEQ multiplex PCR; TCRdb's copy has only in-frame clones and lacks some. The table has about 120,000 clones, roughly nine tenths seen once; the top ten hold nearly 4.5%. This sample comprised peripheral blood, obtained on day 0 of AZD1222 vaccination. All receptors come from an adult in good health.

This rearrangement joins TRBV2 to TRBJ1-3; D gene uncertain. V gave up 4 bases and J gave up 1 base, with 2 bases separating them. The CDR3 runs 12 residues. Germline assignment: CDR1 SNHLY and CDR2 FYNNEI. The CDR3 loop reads CASSVSGNTIYF. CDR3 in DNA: TGTGCCAGCAGTGTATCTGGAAACACCATATATTTT.

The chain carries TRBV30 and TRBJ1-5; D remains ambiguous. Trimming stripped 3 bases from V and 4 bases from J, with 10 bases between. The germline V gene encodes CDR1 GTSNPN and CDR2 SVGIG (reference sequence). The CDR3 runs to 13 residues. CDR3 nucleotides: TGTGCCTGGAGCGAGGGCCCGAATCAGCCCCAGCATTTT. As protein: CAWSEGPNQPQHF.